The 23 T cell receptor beta chains below come from one sample, sequenced in a study of blood T cell repertoires in COVID-19 (dated by TCRdb to 2019 to 2021). Library preparation used the immunoSEQ multiplex PCR assay. TCRdb provides this immuneACCESS table in a form limited to in-frame rearrangements. Some clones are lacking; in checked studies, under half of them reflect an unresolved V gene, and why the rest are absent is not known. This sample comprises approximately 92,000 clones, 82% of them detected only once. More than 15% of the sample goes to the ten largest clones. The sample comprised peripheral blood. The source of these receptors is a man older than 75 with acute or convalescent COVID-19.

The rearrangement uses TRBV10-1 and TRBJ1-1, with 9 nucleotides matching TRBD1. CDR3 length: 14 residues. CDR1 WNHNN and CDR2 SYGVQD come from the germline V gene (reference sequence). The junction had 6 bases not matched to a gene; V was cut back by 5 bases and J by 5 bases. CDR3 sequence reads: CASSKTGTGTEAFF. The DNA for the CDR3 is TGCGCCAGCAGTAAGACCGGGACAGGGACTGAAGCTTTCTTT.

The J gene is TRBJ2-1, the V gene TRBV19, with a weak D call TRBD2 (5 bases). Germline V gene sequence: CDR1 LNHDA, CDR2 SQIVND (reference sequence). V lost 3 bases to trimming and J lost 7 bases, with 10 bases between them. CDR3 length: 13 residues. CDR3 nucleotide sequence: TGTGCCAGTAGTATGAAGTCGGGAAATGAGCAGTTCTTC. The encoded protein is CASSMKSGNEQFF.

This clone turned up a few times. The chain uses TRBV3-1 (or the pseudogene TRBV3-2) and TRBJ2-5; weak D call: TRBD1 (6 bases). In germline, CDR1 is LGHDT, CDR2 YNNKEL (reference sequence). The ends were cut back, 4 bases at V and 5 bases at J, with 14 bases in the middle. CDR3 length equals 14 residues. CDR3 sequence (DNA): TGTGCCAGCAGCCCTGACAGGTTCGGCGAGACCCAGTACTTC. Translating gives CASSPDRFGETQYF.

The chain is built from TRBV9 and TRBJ2-5; unclear D gene. The CDR3 loop spans 14 amino acids. Germline V gene lookup returns CDR1 SGDLS and CDR2 YYNGEE. Trimming shortened V by 3 bases and J by 1 base, and 10 bases separated the two germline ends. Here the CDR3 reads CASSAAGLQETQYF. For the CDR3, the DNA is TGTGCCAGCAGCGCCGCAGGCCTCCAAGAGACCCAGTACTTC.

The genes are TRBV5-1 and TRBJ1-1; D might be TRBD1 (5 bases). This CDR3 has 15 amino acids. Between the trimmed V and J ends, which lost 6 bases and 1 base, there was a span of 16 bases. CDR1 and CDR2 from the germline V gene are SGHRS and YFSETQ. The CDR3 is CASNLEGGANTEAFF. In DNA, the CDR3 is TGCGCCAGCAACCTAGAGGGCGGGGCGAACACTGAAGCTTTCTTT.

The chain uses TRBV5-3 and TRBJ2-7; perhaps TRBD1 as D (6 bases). TRBV5-3 is an open reading frame, and its role is uncertain. CDR3 length: 16 amino acids. Trimming took off 4 bases at V and 4 bases at J, with 21 bases between the two ends. The CDR3 nucleotides are TGTGCCAGAAGCCAATACTCCGGGACCAGGGGATACGAGCAGTACTTC. Protein product: CARSQYSGTRGYEQYF.

The chain recombines TRBV30 with TRBJ1-4; maybe TRBD1 (6 bases). With 2 bases removed from V and 7 bases from J, the gap between germline ends came to 14 bases. The CDR3 sequence is 14 residues long. Germline CDR1 and CDR2: GTSNPN and SVGIG (reference sequence). The CDR3 DNA is TGTGCCTGGAGTACCACACCAGGGGCTGAAAAACTGTTTTTT. Translation gives CAWSTTPGAEKLFF.

The chain recombines TRBV11-3 with TRBJ2-6; D remains unclear. V was shortened by 5 bases and J by 0 bases, with 5 bases between the two germline ends. The germline V gene encodes CDR1 SGHNT and CDR2 YENEEA. The CDR3 runs to 14 residues. The CDR3 DNA follows: TGTGCCAGCAGCCTAAGCTCTGGGGCCAACGTCCTGACTTTC. The encoded protein is CASSLSSGANVLTF.

The chain carries TRBV9 and TRBJ2-3, with unresolved D. V lost 3 bases and J lost 4, with 9 bases in between. CDR1 SGDLS and CDR2 YYNGEE come from the germline V gene. The CDR3 length is 13 residues. The DNA of the CDR3 is TGTGCCAGCAGCGAAAGAGGAGCAGATACGCAGTATTTT. It translates to CASSERGADTQYF.

The V and J genes are TRBV5-4 and TRBJ1-2, with TRBD1 matching 8 bases. The CDR3 is 14 amino acids. The V and J ends lost 2 bases and 7 bases, in that order; junction bases with no gene match: 7. Germline CDR1 and CDR2: SGHNT and YYREEE (reference sequence). Written as DNA, the CDR3 is TGTGCCAGCAGCTTACGGGACAGGTCTAGTGGCTACACCTTC. Encoded protein: CASSLRDRSSGYTF.

The rearrangement uses TRBV7-9 and TRBJ2-5, with 7 nucleotides matching TRBD2. The V gene's germline CDR1 is SEHNR and CDR2 FQNEAQ (reference sequence). The junction had 16 bases not matched to a gene; V was cut back by 5 bases and J by 1 base. The CDR3 length is 18 residues. DNA for the CDR3: TGTGCCAGCAGCCCCCCGGGAGGAGCGGGGCGTTTCCAAGAGACCCAGTACTTC. It is translated as CASSPPGGAGRFQETQYF.

About this clone itself: The germline gene is not matched at one end of the junction; a read error may be the cause. Other DNA sequences in this specimen translate into the identical CDR3. The rearrangement links TRBV9 to TRBJ2-5; no clear D. The CDR3 extends over 15 amino acids. Per the germline V gene, CDR1 is SGDLS and CDR2 is YYNGEE. Here the CDR3 reads CASSVDSGMQETQYF. As DNA, the CDR3 is TGTGCCAGCAGTGTAGATTCAGGAATGCAAGAGACCCAGTACTTC.

V gene TRBV3-1 (or the pseudogene TRBV3-2) combines with J gene TRBJ2-5, with D tentatively TRBD1 (6 bases). Looked up from germline, CDR1 is LGHDT and CDR2 is YNNKEL (reference sequence). The CDR3 contains 16 residues. The V and J ends lost 4 bases and 1 base respectively, with 16 bases between them. CDR3 sequence (DNA): TGTGCCAGCAGCCTAGGGACAAACCCTTCCCAAGAGACCCAGTACTTC. Residues: CASSLGTNPSQETQYF.

V usage is TRBV6-5 and J usage is TRBJ2-7; 8 bases are shared with TRBD2. Germline CDR1 MNHEY, CDR2 SVGAGI. The CDR3 totals 13 residues. With 11 bases clipped from V and 5 bases from J, the junction kept 11 bases outside the gene matches. Written as DNA, the CDR3 is TGTGCCGCCCGACTAGCGACGGGCCACGAGCAGTACTTC. Translation: CAARLATGHEQYF.

This chain uses TRBV19 with TRBJ2-7; D is perhaps TRBD2 (5 bases). The CDR3 length is 11 residues. Trimming took off 6 bases at V and 2 bases at J, with 5 bases between the two ends. Germline assignment: CDR1 LNHDA and CDR2 SQIVND (reference sequence). The CDR3 DNA sequence: TGTGCCAGTAGCGGGGCCTACGAGCAGTACTTC. It is translated as CASSGAYEQYF.

The rearrangement links TRBV5-1 to TRBJ2-5, with D possibly being TRBD1 (7 bases). Trimming removed 0 bases from V and 4 bases from J, with 13 bases in between. Germline V gene data show CDR1 as SGHRS and CDR2 as YFSETQ. This CDR3 has 15 residues. DNA for the CDR3: TGCGCCAGCAGCTTGGCCTCAGGGGGGCGAGAGACCCAGTACTTC. Encoded protein: CASSLASGGRETQYF. Using reference TRBV5-1 and TRBJ2-5 for the parts outside the CDR3, the full variable domain is KAGVTQTPRYLIKTRGQQVTLSCSPISGHRSVSWYQQTPGQGLQFLFEYFSETQRNKGNFPGRFSGRQFSNSRSEMNVSTLELGDSALYLCASSLASGGRETQYFGPGTRLLVL.

This chain joins TRBV4-1 and TRBJ2-7; 9 bases line up with TRBD1. This CDR3 is 15 amino acids long. The germline gives CDR1 MGHRA, CDR2 YSYEKL. V was clipped by 4 bases and J by 1 base; unmatched bases: 5. CDR3 sequence: CASSPPGQGSYEQYF. DNA of the CDR3: TGCGCCAGCAGCCCCCCGGGACAGGGATCCTACGAGCAGTACTTC.

The chain recombines TRBV5-5 with TRBJ1-5; D unclear. The CDR3 has 13 amino acids. V gave up 4 bases and J gave up 7 bases, with 12 bases separating them. Germline-derived CDR1 and CDR2 are SGHKS and YYEKEE (reference sequence). CDR3 protein: CASSREGGQPQHF. The CDR3 bases are TGTGCCAGCAGCCGGGAAGGTGGGCAGCCCCAGCATTTT.

The CDR3 nucleotides are TGTGCCGGAAAGAAGGAGAATGAGCAGTTCTTC. Protein product: CAGKKENEQFF. This chain connects TRBV3-1 (or the pseudogene TRBV3-2) to TRBJ2-1; no clear D. The CDR3 totals 11 residues. CDR1 is LGHDT, CDR2 YNNKEL, per germline (reference sequence). Trimming took off 11 bases at V and 7 bases at J, with 12 bases between the two ends.

The rearrangement links TRBV3-1 (or the pseudogene TRBV3-2) to TRBJ2-7; 9 bases are a match to TRBD2. Losses at the gene ends were 1 base for V and 3 bases for J; bases not matched to a gene: 4. The CDR3 is made up of 15 amino acids. Germline V gene lookup returns CDR1 LGHDT and CDR2 YNNKEL (reference sequence). The DNA for the CDR3 is TGTGCCAGCAGCCAAGGACTAGCGGACAACTACGAGCAGTACTTC. Protein: CASSQGLADNYEQYF.

This chain uses TRBV7-8 with TRBJ1-2; weak D call: TRBD1 (6 bases). The CDR3 runs to 17 residues. CDR1 SGHVS and CDR2 FQNEAQ come from the germline V gene. V gave up 1 base and J gave up 3 bases, with 18 bases separating them. CDR3 DNA: TGTGCCAGCAGCTTAGATTCCCCTCAGGGGAGGGACTATGGCTACACCTTC. Its protein product is CASSLDSPQGRDYGYTF.

The chain's CDR3 is CASSYSSYEQYF. CDR3 DNA sequence: TGTGCCAGCAGTTACTCGAGCTACGAGCAGTACTTC. The chain carries TRBV6-6 and TRBJ2-7; D is unclear. The CDR3 sequence is 12 residues long. V was cut by 0 bases and J by 3 bases, with 3 bases left in between. Germline CDR1 is MNHNY and CDR2 is SVGAGI (reference sequence).

The rearrangement joins TRBV2 to TRBJ1-2, with 7 bases identical to TRBD1. CDR3 length equals 10 residues. From germline, CDR1 is SNHLY and CDR2 FYNNEI. V shed 8 bases, J shed 8 bases, and the junction held 2 bases outside the gene matches. DNA of the CDR3: TGTGCCAGCGGGACAGCCGGCTACACCTTC. Amino acids: CASGTAGYTF.